This T cell receptor (beta chain) was identified in a study of blood T cell repertoires in COVID-19. Study information: Researchers got acute and convalescent COVID-19 samples from the United States, Italy and Spain. Nucleic acid was either cDNA or gDNA, and it came from T cells, B-cell-depleted T cells, or PBMCs.

Original processing methods: Reference gene primer amplification gave estimated nucleated cell counts. Repertoires were generated with immunoSEQ multiplex PCR, while TCRdb's copy carries only in-frame clones and drops some. V and J calls and clone size follow that table, whereas D and trimming were derived from the DNA. This table has 200,000 to 250,000 clones, 70% to 90% appearing once. CDR1 and CDR2 from the germline V gene are MDHEN and SYDVKM. The junction had 5 bases not matched to a gene; V was cut back by 8 bases and J by 2 bases. There are 16 residues in the CDR3. V gene TRBV28 combines with J gene TRBJ2-1, with 14 nucleotides matching TRBD2. The sequenced sample consisted of peripheral blood. The TCR was taken from a young man with active or convalescent COVID-19. The CDR3 spells CASLGTSGSTYNEQFF. The DNA of the CDR3 is TGTGCCAGCCTAGGGACTAGCGGGAGCACCTACAATGAGCAGTTCTTC.